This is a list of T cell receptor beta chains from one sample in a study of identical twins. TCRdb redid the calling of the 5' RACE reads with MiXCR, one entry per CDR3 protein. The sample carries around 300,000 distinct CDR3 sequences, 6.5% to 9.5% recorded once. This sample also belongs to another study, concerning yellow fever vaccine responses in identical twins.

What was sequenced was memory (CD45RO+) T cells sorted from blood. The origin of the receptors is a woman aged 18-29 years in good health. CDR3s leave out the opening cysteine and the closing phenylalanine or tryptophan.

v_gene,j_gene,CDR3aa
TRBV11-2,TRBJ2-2,ASRPTGGGGELF
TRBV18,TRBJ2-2,ASSPPLLRELF
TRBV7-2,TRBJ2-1,ASSYGYEQF
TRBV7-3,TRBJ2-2,ASSLREGELF
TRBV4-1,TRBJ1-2,ASSQDITVNYGYT
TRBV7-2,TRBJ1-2,ASSLLGGEDYT
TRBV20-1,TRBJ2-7,SARDPVGSSYEQY
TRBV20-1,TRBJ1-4,SARDWATEKLF
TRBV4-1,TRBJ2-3,ASSQEALLAGVSTDTQY
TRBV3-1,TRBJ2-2,ASSGAGGRFGELF
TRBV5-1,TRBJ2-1,ASSPTGLASYNEQF
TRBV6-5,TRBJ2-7,ASSYSGTGDHEQY
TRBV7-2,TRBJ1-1,ASSFSSIVNTEAF
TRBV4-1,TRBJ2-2,ASSQEPAGRGELF
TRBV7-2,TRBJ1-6,ASSPQGAGSPLH
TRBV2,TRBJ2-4,ASLMWTNIQY
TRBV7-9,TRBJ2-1,ASSSRLANSYNEQF
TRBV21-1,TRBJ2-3,ASSEAGGSPSTDTQY
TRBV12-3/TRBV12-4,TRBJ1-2,ASSTGVYGYT
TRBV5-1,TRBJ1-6,ASSLGPNSPLH
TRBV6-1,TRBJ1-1,ASSPKDARRGAF
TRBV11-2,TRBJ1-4,ASSLNRGANEKLF
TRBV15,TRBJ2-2,ATSRDPMPNTGELF
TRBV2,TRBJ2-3,ASSGLPGQGAD
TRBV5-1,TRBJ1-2,ASSLDRETNYGYT
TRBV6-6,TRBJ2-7,ASSYKGEQY
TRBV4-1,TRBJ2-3,ASSQAGGGSTDTQY
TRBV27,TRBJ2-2,ASSTRLAGGDGELF
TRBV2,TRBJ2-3,ASRSDRAKGTQY
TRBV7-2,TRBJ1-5,ASSSHRQGAGQPQH
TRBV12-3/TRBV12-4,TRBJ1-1,ASNDLVNTEAF
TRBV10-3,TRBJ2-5,AISGGQGQETQY
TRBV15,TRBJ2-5,ATSRGDTQETQY
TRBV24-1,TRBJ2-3,ATSDTDRAAPDTQY
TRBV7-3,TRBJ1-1,ASSGQGRLAEAF
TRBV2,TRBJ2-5,ASKRGRTSGSGGQETQY
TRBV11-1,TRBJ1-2,ASSDGVDGYT
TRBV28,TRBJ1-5,ASSLPRTGNGQPQH
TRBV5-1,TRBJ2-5,ASSLALGGLAETQY
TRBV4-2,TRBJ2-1,ASSQGPLTGSYNEQF
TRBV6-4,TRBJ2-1,ASSDNSNNEQF
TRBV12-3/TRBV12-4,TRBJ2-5,ASSPDRVETQY
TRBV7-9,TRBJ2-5,ASSLGQAVETQY
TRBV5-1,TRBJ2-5,ASSGSGGGQETQY
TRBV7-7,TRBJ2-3,ASSLGRAGPETYKTDTQY
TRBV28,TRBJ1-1,ASRSGGNTEAF
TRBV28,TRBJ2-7,ASSTSGRAPYEQY